The rows below give T cell receptor beta chains drawn from one sample of a study of blood T cell repertoires in COVID-19. The protocol was immunoSEQ multiplex PCR, while the TCRdb copy is restricted to in-frame clones and leaves out a portion. The repertoire includes about 56,000 clones, around 92% of them detected once, and about a fifth sits in the top ten. The sequencing input was peripheral blood. The receptors come from a human donor in a cohort sampled during active COVID-19. CDR3s include the opening cysteine and the closing phenylalanine or tryptophan. Fields, in order: D gene, clone size, J gene, V gene, CDR3 DNA, CDR3 protein. A D gene is named only where the DNA matches it firmly. Some rows mark clone size as missing; the rest say once, few, many or name a class of expanded clone.

D gene: NA; clone size: NA; J gene: TRBJ1-1; V gene: TRBV29-1; CDR3 DNA: TGCAGCGTGGCAGGGGAGGGGAACACTGAAGCTTTCTTT; CDR3 protein: CSVAGEGNTEAFF
D gene: NA; clone size: NA; J gene: TRBJ1-5; V gene: TRBV30; CDR3 DNA: TGTGCCTGGAGCCCGGACTGGAGAAGGCCCCAGCATTTT; CDR3 protein: CAWSPDWRRPQHF
D gene: TRBD1; clone size: NA; J gene: TRBJ1-5; V gene: TRBV7-2; CDR3 DNA: TGTGCCAGCAGCTTAGCCCCCCAGGGGGGTAATCAGCCCCAGCATTTT; CDR3 protein: CASSLAPQGGNQPQHF
D gene: NA; clone size: NA; J gene: TRBJ2-5; V gene: TRBV7-3; CDR3 DNA: TGTGCCAGCAGCCCTATATTTACGCAGACCCAGTACTTC; CDR3 protein: CASSPIFTQTQYF
D gene: TRBD2; clone size: NA; J gene: TRBJ2-2; V gene: TRBV6-4; CDR3 DNA: TGTGCCAGCAGCGCTCGGGGGGGCTGGACCGGGGAGCTGTTTTTT; CDR3 protein: CASSARGGWTGELFF
D gene: TRBD2; clone size: NA; J gene: TRBJ2-7; V gene: TRBV7-2; CDR3 DNA: TGTGCCAGCAGGACTAGCGGGGGGGCTTACGAGCAGTACTTC; CDR3 protein: CASRTSGGAYEQYF
D gene: NA; clone size: NA; J gene: TRBJ2-1; V gene: TRBV7-2; CDR3 DNA: TGTGCCAGCAGCTCAAGCCCTCCTAGCGTCGAGCAGTTCTTC; CDR3 protein: CASSSSPPSVEQFF
D gene: TRBD1; clone size: NA; J gene: TRBJ2-7; V gene: TRBV5-1; CDR3 DNA: TGCGCCAGCAGCTTGTATCCCGCGGGACAGGGGGCCTACGAGCAGTACTTC; CDR3 protein: CASSLYPAGQGAYEQYF
D gene: TRBD1; clone size: NA; J gene: TRBJ1-1; V gene: TRBV6-2/TRBV6-3; CDR3 DNA: TGTGCCAGCAGTTACGGCGGACAGGGGGCCGGAGAAGCTTTCTTT; CDR3 protein: CASSYGGQGAGEAFF
D gene: NA; clone size: NA; J gene: TRBJ2-3; V gene: TRBV7-9; CDR3 DNA: TGTGCCAGCAGCGGACAGACTAGCCGCACAGATACGCAGTATTTT; CDR3 protein: CASSGQTSRTDTQYF
D gene: TRBD2; clone size: once; J gene: TRBJ2-3; V gene: TRBV6-5; CDR3 DNA: TGTGCCAGCAGTAGCGGGGGGGCATCAGATACGCAGTATTTT; CDR3 protein: CASSSGGASDTQYF
D gene: NA; clone size: few; J gene: TRBJ1-2; V gene: TRBV7-9; CDR3 DNA: TGTGCCAGCACCCCTTCGGTGGGCCCGTATGGCTACACCTTC; CDR3 protein: CASTPSVGPYGYTF
D gene: NA; clone size: NA; J gene: TRBJ1-5; V gene: TRBV7-9; CDR3 DNA: TGTGCCAGCACCTCAGACAGGACCAATCAGCCCCAGCATTTT; CDR3 protein: CASTSDRTNQPQHF
D gene: NA; clone size: NA; J gene: TRBJ2-7; V gene: TRBV2; CDR3 DNA: TGTGCCAGCAGCCAGGAGAGCGGGCGCTCCTACGAGCAGTACTTC; CDR3 protein: CASSQESGRSYEQYF
D gene: TRBD1; clone size: NA; J gene: TRBJ2-1; V gene: TRBV19; CDR3 DNA: TGTGCCAGTAGCCCCTGGGGGACAGGGGATGCTGAGCAGTTCTTC; CDR3 protein: CASSPWGTGDAEQFF
D gene: TRBD1; clone size: NA; J gene: TRBJ2-7; V gene: TRBV13; CDR3 DNA: TGTGCCAGCAGCACCAGACAGGGACGGGGCGAGCAGTACTTC; CDR3 protein: CASSTRQGRGEQYF
D gene: NA; clone size: NA; J gene: TRBJ2-1; V gene: TRBV6-2/TRBV6-3; CDR3 DNA: TGTGCCAGCAGTTACTGGCAGACTAGGGGCGGTGAGCAGTTCTTC; CDR3 protein: CASSYWQTRGGEQFF
D gene: NA; clone size: NA; J gene: TRBJ1-6; V gene: TRBV6-2/TRBV6-3; CDR3 DNA: TGTGCCAGCAGTGGTTCCAGGGGCGAAAGAGGCAGGGATTCACCCCTCCACTTT; CDR3 protein: CASSGSRGERGRDSPLHF
D gene: TRBD1; clone size: few; J gene: TRBJ2-7; V gene: TRBV2; CDR3 DNA: TGTGCCAGCAGTCCGGGACAGGGGGCCTACGAGCAGTACTTC; CDR3 protein: CASSPGQGAYEQYF
D gene: TRBD2; clone size: NA; J gene: TRBJ2-3; V gene: TRBV3-1/TRBV3-2; CDR3 DNA: TGTGCCAGCAGCTCCCCCGGGGGGGCTGTAGATACGCAGTATTTT; CDR3 protein: CASSSPGGAVDTQYF
D gene: TRBD1; clone size: NA; J gene: TRBJ1-5; V gene: TRBV19; CDR3 DNA: TGTGCCAGTAGTAATAAACAGGGGACAGGGGGTAGTCAGCCCCAGCATTTT; CDR3 protein: CASSNKQGTGGSQPQHF
D gene: TRBD1; clone size: NA; J gene: TRBJ2-7; V gene: TRBV9; CDR3 DNA: TGTGCCAGCAGCCTCCGGGACAGGGGTCCCTACGAGCAGTACTTC; CDR3 protein: CASSLRDRGPYEQYF
D gene: NA; clone size: NA; J gene: TRBJ2-3; V gene: TRBV20-1; CDR3 DNA: TGCAGTGCTAGCCGAGTAGATACGCAGTATTTT; CDR3 protein: CSASRVDTQYF
D gene: NA; clone size: NA; J gene: TRBJ1-5; V gene: TRBV4-1; CDR3 DNA: TGCGCCAGCAGCCAAGCCTCCGCGGGATGGTACGATCAGCCCCAGCATTTT; CDR3 protein: CASSQASAGWYDQPQHF
D gene: TRBD1; clone size: few; J gene: TRBJ1-1; V gene: TRBV23-1; CDR3 DNA: TGCGCCAGCAGTCACCCGACAGGGGGGCACACTGAAGCTTTCTTT; CDR3 protein: CASSHPTGGHTEAFF
D gene: TRBD1; clone size: NA; J gene: TRBJ1-5; V gene: TRBV4-1; CDR3 DNA: TGCGCCAGCAGCCATCGACAGGGGGCGCGGGGTAATCAGCCCCAGCATTTT; CDR3 protein: CASSHRQGARGNQPQHF
D gene: NA; clone size: NA; J gene: TRBJ1-6; V gene: TRBV28; CDR3 DNA: TGTGCCAGCAGTATCCCCGCGGGACTTTATAATTCACCCCTCCACTTT; CDR3 protein: CASSIPAGLYNSPLHF
D gene: NA; clone size: NA; J gene: TRBJ1-5; V gene: TRBV7-9; CDR3 DNA: TGTGCCAGCAGCTTGGGGGGGAATAGCAATCAGCCCCAGCATTTT; CDR3 protein: CASSLGGNSNQPQHF
D gene: NA; clone size: NA; J gene: TRBJ1-2; V gene: TRBV5-1; CDR3 DNA: TGCGCCAGCAGCTTGGCCAGGGGCTTTGATGGCTACACCTTC; CDR3 protein: CASSLARGFDGYTF
D gene: NA; clone size: NA; J gene: TRBJ2-7; V gene: TRBV5-1; CDR3 DNA: TGCGCCAGCACCCCCCGCGGAGGGTTCTCTCCCTACGAGCAGTACTTC; CDR3 protein: CASTPRGGFSPYEQYF
D gene: TRBD2; clone size: NA; J gene: TRBJ2-5; V gene: TRBV7-2; CDR3 DNA: TGTGCCAGCAGCTACCAATCGGGGGGAATTCAAGAGACCCAGTACTTC; CDR3 protein: CASSYQSGGIQETQYF
D gene: TRBD1; clone size: NA; J gene: TRBJ1-5; V gene: TRBV7-2; CDR3 DNA: TGTGCCAGCAGCTTAGACAGGGGGCCCAATCAGCCCCAGCATTTT; CDR3 protein: CASSLDRGPNQPQHF
D gene: NA; clone size: NA; J gene: TRBJ2-5; V gene: TRBV21-1; CDR3 DNA: TGTGCCAGCATGGGACAGCCAACTATGTTTGGGGCCCAGTACTTC; CDR3 protein: CASMGQPTMFGAQYF
D gene: NA; clone size: NA; J gene: TRBJ1-6; V gene: TRBV4-3; CDR3 DNA: TGCGCCAGCAGCCTCCTCGGGGATAATTCACCCCTCCACTTT; CDR3 protein: CASSLLGDNSPLHF
D gene: NA; clone size: NA; J gene: TRBJ1-5; V gene: TRBV6-2/TRBV6-3; CDR3 DNA: TGTGCCAGCAGCCCTCAGGGGACCAATCAGCCCCAGCATTTT; CDR3 protein: CASSPQGTNQPQHF
D gene: NA; clone size: NA; J gene: TRBJ1-2; V gene: TRBV6-5; CDR3 DNA: TGTGCCAGCAGTTACCGGGAGGGGAAACCCTATGGCTACACCTTC; CDR3 protein: CASSYREGKPYGYTF
D gene: TRBD1; clone size: NA; J gene: TRBJ2-7; V gene: TRBV7-2; CDR3 DNA: TGTGCCAGCAGCGGACGACAGGGTCCCTACGAGCAGTACTTC; CDR3 protein: CASSGRQGPYEQYF
D gene: TRBD2; clone size: once; J gene: TRBJ2-7; V gene: TRBV7-2; CDR3 DNA: TGTGCCAGCAGCTCGAGACTAGCGGTATCCTACGAGCAGTACTTC; CDR3 protein: CASSSRLAVSYEQYF
D gene: NA; clone size: NA; J gene: TRBJ2-3; V gene: TRBV5-4; CDR3 DNA: TGTGCCAGCAGCTCGGGACTTGCGACGCAGTATTTT; CDR3 protein: CASSSGLATQYF
D gene: NA; clone size: NA; J gene: TRBJ1-5; V gene: TRBV30; CDR3 DNA: TGTGCCTGGAGTGTTCGTGTCAGCAATCAGCCCCAGCATTTT; CDR3 protein: CAWSVRVSNQPQHF
D gene: TRBD1; clone size: NA; J gene: TRBJ1-2; V gene: TRBV3-1/TRBV3-2; CDR3 DNA: TGTGCCAGCAGCCAAGGAACAGGGGACTATGGCTACACCTTC; CDR3 protein: CASSQGTGDYGYTF
D gene: TRBD1; clone size: NA; J gene: TRBJ1-1; V gene: TRBV6-5; CDR3 DNA: TGTGCCAGCAGTTCAACGTCGGGACAGTCCTTGGCTTTCTTT; CDR3 protein: CASSSTSGQSLAFF
D gene: NA; clone size: once; J gene: TRBJ1-5; V gene: TRBV2; CDR3 DNA: TGTGCCAGCAGCGAGGGACACCCTAGCAATCAGCCCCAGCATTTT; CDR3 protein: CASSEGHPSNQPQHF
D gene: NA; clone size: NA; J gene: TRBJ1-6; V gene: TRBV19; CDR3 DNA: TGTGCCAGTAGTGTCCCGGGAGCGGGAGGTTCACCCCTCCACTTT; CDR3 protein: CASSVPGAGGSPLHF
D gene: TRBD1; clone size: NA; J gene: TRBJ2-2; V gene: TRBV18; CDR3 DNA: TGTGCCAGCTCACCCGACAGGGGAAACACCGGGGAGCTGTTTTTT; CDR3 protein: CASSPDRGNTGELFF
D gene: TRBD1; clone size: NA; J gene: TRBJ1-6; V gene: TRBV27; CDR3 DNA: TGTGCCAGCAGCACAGGGGAATGGTCCTATAATTCACCCCTCCACTTT; CDR3 protein: CASSTGEWSYNSPLHF
D gene: NA; clone size: NA; J gene: TRBJ1-5; V gene: TRBV4-3; CDR3 DNA: TGCGCCAGCAGCCAGTTTATCGACAGGTCCCTAAATCAGCCCCAGCATTTT; CDR3 protein: CASSQFIDRSLNQPQHF